A single sample is the source of the 12 T cell receptor beta chains below, sequenced in a study of OX40 agonist ivuxolimab in advanced cancers. The repertoire was sequenced with immunoSEQ multiplex PCR; TCRdb's copy has only in-frame clones and lacks some. Of approximately 28,000 clones in the sample, over 85% are singletons; the top ten hold just under 20%. The starting material was CD4+ or CD8+ T cells sorted from blood, obtained in a trial of the OX40 agonist ivuxolimab. These receptors originate from an adult with an advanced solid tumor such as melanoma, head and neck, liver or kidney cancer.

This clone occurred once. J is TRBJ1-3 and V is TRBV7-6; unclear D gene. Germline CDR1 reads SGHVS; CDR2 reads FNYEAQ. V was pared by 2 bases and J by 4 bases, with 21 bases between. This CDR3 comprises 18 residues. CDR3 region: CASSLLMGELQTGNTIYF. The DNA for the CDR3 is TGTGCCAGCAGCTTATTAATGGGTGAACTTCAAACAGGAAACACCATATATTTT. Combining the CDR3 with reference TRBV7-6 and TRBJ1-3 gives the whole variable domain GAGVSQSPRYKVTKRGQDVALRCDPISGHVSLYWYRQALGQGPEFLTYFNYEAQQDKSGLPNDRFSAERPEGSISTLTIQRTEQRDSAMYRCASSLLMGELQTGNTIYFGEGSWLTVV.

Only a few counts were recorded for this clone. CDR3 in amino acids: CASSPGLEQYF. CDR3 DNA sequence: TGTGCCAGCAGCCCGGGACTCGAGCAGTACTTC. The J gene is TRBJ2-7, the V gene TRBV7-8, with D perhaps TRBD2 (6 bases). Germline CDR1 reads SGHVS; CDR2 reads FQNEAQ. The CDR3 has 11 amino acids. V lost 5 bases to trimming and J lost 6 bases, with 8 bases between them. Supplemented by reference TRBV7-8 and TRBJ2-7, the full variable domain reads GAGVSQSPRYKVAKRGQDVALRCDPISGHVSLFWYQQALGQGPEFLTYFQNEAQLDKSGLPSDRFFAERPEGSVSTLKIQRTQQEDSAVYLCASSPGLEQYFGPGTRLTVT.

CDR3: CASSLSGGGAPYNEQFF. The DNA for the CDR3 is TGCGCCAGCAGCCTTTCTGGGGGGGGTGCCCCCTACAATGAGCAGTTCTTC. V gene TRBV4-1 combines with J gene TRBJ2-1, with 7 bases that match TRBD2. CDR1 and CDR2 from the germline V gene are MGHRA and YSYEKL. There are 17 residues in the CDR3. Germline trimming cut 4 bases from V and 2 bases from J; bases unmatched to any gene: 11.

This chain joins TRBV6-5 and TRBJ1-5; no definite D call. This CDR3 region has 12 residues. V lost 10 bases and J lost 0, with 7 bases in between. From germline, CDR1 is MNHEY and CDR2 SVGAGI. This CDR3 is CATYISNQPQHF. The DNA for the CDR3 is TGTGCCACATATATTAGCAATCAGCCCCAGCATTTT.

V and J are TRBV14 and TRBJ2-4, with no clear D. V was trimmed by 0 bases and J by 2 bases, leaving 8 bases between them. Germline-derived CDR1 and CDR2 are SGHDN and FVKESK. There are 15 residues in the CDR3. The CDR3 nucleotides are TGTGCCAGCAGCCAAGACGAGTGGCCCAAAAACATTCAGTACTTC. It is translated as CASSQDEWPKNIQYF.

The V and J genes are TRBV15 and TRBJ2-5, with D uncertain. The CDR3 covers 14 residues. Germline CDR1 LNHNV, CDR2 YYDKDF (reference sequence). Trimming stripped 0 bases from V and 2 bases from J, with 7 bases between. CDR3 loop: CATSRDTAQETQYF. CDR3 coding DNA: TGTGCCACCAGCAGAGATACAGCTCAAGAGACCCAGTACTTC.

CDR3 amino acids: CASSLVVGGPSGAFF. CDR3 in DNA: TGTGCCAGCAGCTTAGTAGTTGGTGGGCCGTCGGGAGCTTTCTTT. The rearrangement links TRBV7-8 to TRBJ1-1; D is unresolved. This CDR3 has 15 residues. V shed 1 base and J shed 10 bases, with 19 bases lying between them. The germline gives CDR1 SGHVS, CDR2 FQNEAQ.

Comment on this clone: Other nucleotide sequences from this sample produce the same CDR3. J is TRBJ2-3 and V is TRBV5-6; no clear D gene. In germline, CDR1 is SGHDT, CDR2 YYEEEE. This CDR3 has 17 amino acids. Trimming shortened V by 0 bases and J by 0 bases, and 14 bases separated the two germline ends. CDR3 bases: TGTGCCAGCAGCTTGGCCCCTATCCTCTCTAGCACAGATACGCAGTATTTT. Protein: CASSLAPILSSTDTQYF.

This rearrangement joins TRBV28 to TRBJ2-5; 8 bases fit TRBD1. This CDR3 is built from 12 residues. V shed 10 bases, J shed 5 bases, and the junction held 6 bases outside the gene matches. Germline CDR1 and CDR2: MDHEN and SYDVKM. CDR3 DNA sequence: TGTGCCACGACAGGGGTTCTGGAGACCCAGTACTTC. Encoded protein: CATTGVLETQYF.

The V gene is TRBV2, the J gene TRBJ2-5; tentative D call: TRBD2 (5 bases). This CDR3 spans 11 amino acids. With 8 bases removed from V and 5 bases from J, the gap between germline ends came to 9 bases. Germline-derived CDR1 and CDR2 are SNHLY and FYNNEI. The CDR3 is CASLRRETQYF. The CDR3, as DNA: TGTGCCAGCCTTAGGAGGGAGACCCAGTACTTC.

The rearrangement joins TRBV28 to TRBJ2-7; a possible D gene is TRBD2 (5 bases). V was pared by 6 bases and J by 2 bases, with 20 bases between. The CDR3 is 16 residues long. From germline, CDR1 is MDHEN and CDR2 SYDVKM. CDR3: CASSPLELRAAYEQYF. As DNA, the CDR3 is TGTGCCAGCAGCCCCCTCGAGTTGCGGGCCGCCTACGAGCAGTACTTC.

The chain is built from TRBV6-5 and TRBJ1-1; 7 positions match TRBD1. CDR1 and CDR2 (germline): MNHEY, SVGAGI. After removal of 0 bases from V and 5 bases from J, the junction contained 6 bases not matched to a gene. The CDR3 runs 15 residues. In DNA, the CDR3 is TGTGCCAGCAGTTACTCGAGACAGGGAGGAACTGAAGCTTTCTTT. Amino acids: CASSYSRQGGTEAFF.